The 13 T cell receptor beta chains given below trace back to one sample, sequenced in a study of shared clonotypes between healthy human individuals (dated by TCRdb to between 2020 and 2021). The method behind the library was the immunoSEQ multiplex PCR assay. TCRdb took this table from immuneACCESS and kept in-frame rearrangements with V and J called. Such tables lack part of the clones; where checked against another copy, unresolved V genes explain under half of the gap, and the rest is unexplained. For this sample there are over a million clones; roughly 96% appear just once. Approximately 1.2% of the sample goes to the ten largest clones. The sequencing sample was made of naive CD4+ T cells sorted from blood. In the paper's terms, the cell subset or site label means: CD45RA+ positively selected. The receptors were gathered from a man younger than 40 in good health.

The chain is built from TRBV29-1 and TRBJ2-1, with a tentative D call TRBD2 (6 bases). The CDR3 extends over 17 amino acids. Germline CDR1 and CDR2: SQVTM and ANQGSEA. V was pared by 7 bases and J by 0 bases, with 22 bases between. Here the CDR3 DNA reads TGCAGCGCCCGAGGGTTTAGCGGTGGGAGCTCCTACAATGAGCAGTTCTTC. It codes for CSARGFSGGSSYNEQFF.

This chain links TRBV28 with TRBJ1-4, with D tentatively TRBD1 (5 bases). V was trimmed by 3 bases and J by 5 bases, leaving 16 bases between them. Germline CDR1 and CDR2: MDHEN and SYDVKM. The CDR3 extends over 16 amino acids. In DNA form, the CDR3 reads TGTGCCAGCAGTTTCGGGGTGGGACGCGGAAATGAAAAACTGTTTTTT. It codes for CASSFGVGRGNEKLFF. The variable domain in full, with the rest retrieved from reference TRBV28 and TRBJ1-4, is DVKVTQSSRYLVKRTGEKVFLECVQDMDHENMFWYRQDPGLGLRLIYFSYDVKMKEKGDIPEGYSVSREKKERFSLILESASTNQTSMYLCASSFGVGRGNEKLFFGSGTQLSVL.

The CDR3 here is CASSPLSGPSTDTQYF. Written as DNA, the CDR3 is TGCGCCAGCAGTCCACTTAGCGGGCCTAGCACAGATACGCAGTATTTT. The chain joins TRBV10-1 to TRBJ2-3; 7 bases line up with TRBD2. CDR3 length: 16 amino acids. V shed 5 bases, J shed 0 bases, and the junction held 8 bases outside the gene matches. Germline CDR1 is WNHNN and CDR2 is SYGVQD (reference sequence).

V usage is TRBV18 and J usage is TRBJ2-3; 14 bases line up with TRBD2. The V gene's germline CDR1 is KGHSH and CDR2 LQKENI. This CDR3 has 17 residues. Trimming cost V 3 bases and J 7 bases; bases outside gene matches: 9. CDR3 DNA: TGTGCCAGCTCACCTCGGACTAGCGGGGGGCTCGGAAATACGCAGTATTTT. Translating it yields CASSPRTSGGLGNTQYF.

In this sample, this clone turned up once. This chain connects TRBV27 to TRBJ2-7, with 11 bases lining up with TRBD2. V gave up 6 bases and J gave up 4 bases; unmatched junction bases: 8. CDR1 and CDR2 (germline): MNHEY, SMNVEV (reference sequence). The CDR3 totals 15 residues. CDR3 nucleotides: TGTGCCAGCAGCCCCGGGACTAGCGGTAGGTACGAGCAGTACTTC. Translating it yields CASSPGTSGRYEQYF.

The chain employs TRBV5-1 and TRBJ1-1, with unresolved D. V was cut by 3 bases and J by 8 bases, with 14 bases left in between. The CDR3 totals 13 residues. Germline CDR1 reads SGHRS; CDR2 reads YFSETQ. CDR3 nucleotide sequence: TGCGCCAGCAGCTCGGAAAACCCCCTGGAAGCTTTCTTT. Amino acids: CASSSENPLEAFF.

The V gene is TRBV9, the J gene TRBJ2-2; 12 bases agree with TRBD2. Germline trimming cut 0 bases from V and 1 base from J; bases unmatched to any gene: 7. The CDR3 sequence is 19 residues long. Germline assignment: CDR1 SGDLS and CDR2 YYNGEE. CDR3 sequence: CASSVEASGRAENTGELFF. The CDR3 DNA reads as TGTGCCAGCAGCGTAGAGGCTAGCGGGAGGGCCGAGAACACCGGGGAGCTGTTTTTT.

As DNA, the CDR3 is TGTGCCAGTAGTATAGGAGAGGGGACTAGCTACGAGCAGTACTTC. It yields the protein CASSIGEGTSYEQYF. This sequence joins TRBV19 and TRBJ2-7; 8 bases match TRBD2. The V gene's germline CDR1 is LNHDA and CDR2 SQIVND (reference sequence). V lost 1 base, J lost 3 bases, and 5 bases stayed unmatched. The CDR3 is 15 residues long.

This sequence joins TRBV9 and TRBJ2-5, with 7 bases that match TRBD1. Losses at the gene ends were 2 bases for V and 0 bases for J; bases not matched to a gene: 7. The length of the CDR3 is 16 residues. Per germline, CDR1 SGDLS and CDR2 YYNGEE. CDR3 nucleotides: TGTGCCAGCAGCGTGGGGGACAGCCTGTACCAAGAGACCCAGTACTTC. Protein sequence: CASSVGDSLYQETQYF.

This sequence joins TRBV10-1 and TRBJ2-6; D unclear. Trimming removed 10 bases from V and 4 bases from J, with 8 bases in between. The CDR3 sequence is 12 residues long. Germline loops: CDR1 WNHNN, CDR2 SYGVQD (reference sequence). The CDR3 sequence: CAIIGGANVLTF. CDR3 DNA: TGCGCCATTATCGGGGGGGCCAACGTCCTGACTTTC.

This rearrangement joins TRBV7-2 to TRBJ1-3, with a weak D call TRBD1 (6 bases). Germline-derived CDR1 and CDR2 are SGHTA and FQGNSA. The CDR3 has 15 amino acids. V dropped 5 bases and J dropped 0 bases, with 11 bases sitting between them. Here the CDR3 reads CASSAGTHSGNTIYF. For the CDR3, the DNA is TGTGCCAGCAGCGCCGGGACACACTCTGGAAACACCATATATTTT. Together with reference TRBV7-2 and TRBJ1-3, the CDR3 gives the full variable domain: GAGVSQSPSNKVTEKGKDVELRCDPISGHTALYWYRQSLGQGLEFLIYFQGNSAPDKSGLPSDRFSAERTGGSVSTLTIQRTQQEDSAVYLCASSAGTHSGNTIYFGEGSWLTVV.

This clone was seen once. The CDR3 spells CASSQGQTRKQYF. The CDR3 bases are TGCGCCAGCAGCCAGGGACAGACTCGCAAGCAGTACTTC. The chain employs TRBV4-1 and TRBJ2-7, with TRBD1 identical over 7 bases. This CDR3 is built from 13 residues. V lost 3 bases to trimming and J lost 8 bases; unmatched junction nucleotides: 7. CDR1 and CDR2 (germline): MGHRA, YSYEKL.

The CDR3 loop reads CASSLSSGRDYEQYF. CDR3 nucleotide sequence: TGTGCCAGCAGCTTAAGTAGCGGGAGGGACTACGAGCAGTACTTC. V usage is TRBV5-5 and J usage is TRBJ2-7; 11 nucleotides match TRBD2. This CDR3 spans 15 amino acids. Per germline, CDR1 SGHKS and CDR2 YYEKEE (reference sequence). V lost 2 bases and J lost 3; bases outside the gene matches: 4. The variable domain in full, with the rest retrieved from reference TRBV5-5 and TRBJ2-7, is DAGVTQSPTHLIKTRGQQVTLRCSPISGHKSVSWYQQVLGQGPQFIFQYYEKEERGRGNFPDRFSARQFPNYSSELNVNALLLGDSALYLCASSLSSGRDYEQYFGPGTRLTVT.